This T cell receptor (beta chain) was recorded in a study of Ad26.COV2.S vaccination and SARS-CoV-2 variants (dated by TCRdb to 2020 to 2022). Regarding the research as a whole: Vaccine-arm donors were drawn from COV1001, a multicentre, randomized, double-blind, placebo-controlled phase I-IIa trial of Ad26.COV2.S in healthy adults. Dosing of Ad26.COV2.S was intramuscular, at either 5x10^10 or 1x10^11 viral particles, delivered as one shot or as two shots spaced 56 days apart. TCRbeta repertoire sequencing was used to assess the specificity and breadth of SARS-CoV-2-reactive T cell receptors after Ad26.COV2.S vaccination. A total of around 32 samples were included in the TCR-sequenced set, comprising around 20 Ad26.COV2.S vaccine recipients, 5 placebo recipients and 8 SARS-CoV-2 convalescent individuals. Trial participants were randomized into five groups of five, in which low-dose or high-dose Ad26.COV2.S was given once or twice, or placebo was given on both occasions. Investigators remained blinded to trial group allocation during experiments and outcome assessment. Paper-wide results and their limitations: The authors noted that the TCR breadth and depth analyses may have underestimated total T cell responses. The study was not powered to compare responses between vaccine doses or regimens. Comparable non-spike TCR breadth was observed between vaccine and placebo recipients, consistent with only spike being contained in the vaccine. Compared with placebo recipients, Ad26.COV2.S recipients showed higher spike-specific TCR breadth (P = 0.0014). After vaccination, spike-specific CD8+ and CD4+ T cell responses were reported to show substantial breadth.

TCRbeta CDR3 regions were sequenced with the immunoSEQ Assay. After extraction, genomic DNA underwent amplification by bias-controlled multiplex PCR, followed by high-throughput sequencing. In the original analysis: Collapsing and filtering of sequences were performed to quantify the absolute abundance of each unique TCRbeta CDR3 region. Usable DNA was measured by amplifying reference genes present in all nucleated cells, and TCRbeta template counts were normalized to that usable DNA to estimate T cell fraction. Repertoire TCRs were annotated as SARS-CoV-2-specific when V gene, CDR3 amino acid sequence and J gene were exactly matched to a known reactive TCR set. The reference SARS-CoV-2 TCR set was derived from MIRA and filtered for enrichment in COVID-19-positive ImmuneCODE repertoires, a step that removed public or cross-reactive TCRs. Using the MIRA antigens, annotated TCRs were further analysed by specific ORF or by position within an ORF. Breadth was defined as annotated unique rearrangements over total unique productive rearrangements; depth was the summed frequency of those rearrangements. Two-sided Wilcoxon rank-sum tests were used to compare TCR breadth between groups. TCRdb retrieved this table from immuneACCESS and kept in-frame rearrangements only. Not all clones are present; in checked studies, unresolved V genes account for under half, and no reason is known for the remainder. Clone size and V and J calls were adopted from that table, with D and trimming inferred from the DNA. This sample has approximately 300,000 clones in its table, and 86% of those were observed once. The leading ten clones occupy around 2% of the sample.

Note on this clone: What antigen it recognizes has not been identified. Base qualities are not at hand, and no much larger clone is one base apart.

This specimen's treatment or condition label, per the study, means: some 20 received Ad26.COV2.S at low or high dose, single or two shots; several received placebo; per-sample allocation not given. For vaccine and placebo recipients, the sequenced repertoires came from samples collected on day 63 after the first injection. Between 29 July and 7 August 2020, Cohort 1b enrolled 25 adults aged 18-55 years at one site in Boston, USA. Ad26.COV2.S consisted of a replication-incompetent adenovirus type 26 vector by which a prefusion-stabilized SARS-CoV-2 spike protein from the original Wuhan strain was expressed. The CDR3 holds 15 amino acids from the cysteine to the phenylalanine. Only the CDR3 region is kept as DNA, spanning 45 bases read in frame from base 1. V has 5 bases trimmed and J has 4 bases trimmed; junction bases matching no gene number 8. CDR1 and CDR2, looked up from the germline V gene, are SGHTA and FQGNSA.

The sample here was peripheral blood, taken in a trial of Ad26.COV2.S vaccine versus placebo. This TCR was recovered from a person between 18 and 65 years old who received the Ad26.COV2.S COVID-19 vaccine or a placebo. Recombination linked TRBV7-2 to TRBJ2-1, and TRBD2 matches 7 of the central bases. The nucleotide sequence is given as TGTGCCAGCAGCCTCCGGGCCGGGGGGTACAATGAGCAGTTCTTC. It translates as CASSLRAGGYNEQFF.